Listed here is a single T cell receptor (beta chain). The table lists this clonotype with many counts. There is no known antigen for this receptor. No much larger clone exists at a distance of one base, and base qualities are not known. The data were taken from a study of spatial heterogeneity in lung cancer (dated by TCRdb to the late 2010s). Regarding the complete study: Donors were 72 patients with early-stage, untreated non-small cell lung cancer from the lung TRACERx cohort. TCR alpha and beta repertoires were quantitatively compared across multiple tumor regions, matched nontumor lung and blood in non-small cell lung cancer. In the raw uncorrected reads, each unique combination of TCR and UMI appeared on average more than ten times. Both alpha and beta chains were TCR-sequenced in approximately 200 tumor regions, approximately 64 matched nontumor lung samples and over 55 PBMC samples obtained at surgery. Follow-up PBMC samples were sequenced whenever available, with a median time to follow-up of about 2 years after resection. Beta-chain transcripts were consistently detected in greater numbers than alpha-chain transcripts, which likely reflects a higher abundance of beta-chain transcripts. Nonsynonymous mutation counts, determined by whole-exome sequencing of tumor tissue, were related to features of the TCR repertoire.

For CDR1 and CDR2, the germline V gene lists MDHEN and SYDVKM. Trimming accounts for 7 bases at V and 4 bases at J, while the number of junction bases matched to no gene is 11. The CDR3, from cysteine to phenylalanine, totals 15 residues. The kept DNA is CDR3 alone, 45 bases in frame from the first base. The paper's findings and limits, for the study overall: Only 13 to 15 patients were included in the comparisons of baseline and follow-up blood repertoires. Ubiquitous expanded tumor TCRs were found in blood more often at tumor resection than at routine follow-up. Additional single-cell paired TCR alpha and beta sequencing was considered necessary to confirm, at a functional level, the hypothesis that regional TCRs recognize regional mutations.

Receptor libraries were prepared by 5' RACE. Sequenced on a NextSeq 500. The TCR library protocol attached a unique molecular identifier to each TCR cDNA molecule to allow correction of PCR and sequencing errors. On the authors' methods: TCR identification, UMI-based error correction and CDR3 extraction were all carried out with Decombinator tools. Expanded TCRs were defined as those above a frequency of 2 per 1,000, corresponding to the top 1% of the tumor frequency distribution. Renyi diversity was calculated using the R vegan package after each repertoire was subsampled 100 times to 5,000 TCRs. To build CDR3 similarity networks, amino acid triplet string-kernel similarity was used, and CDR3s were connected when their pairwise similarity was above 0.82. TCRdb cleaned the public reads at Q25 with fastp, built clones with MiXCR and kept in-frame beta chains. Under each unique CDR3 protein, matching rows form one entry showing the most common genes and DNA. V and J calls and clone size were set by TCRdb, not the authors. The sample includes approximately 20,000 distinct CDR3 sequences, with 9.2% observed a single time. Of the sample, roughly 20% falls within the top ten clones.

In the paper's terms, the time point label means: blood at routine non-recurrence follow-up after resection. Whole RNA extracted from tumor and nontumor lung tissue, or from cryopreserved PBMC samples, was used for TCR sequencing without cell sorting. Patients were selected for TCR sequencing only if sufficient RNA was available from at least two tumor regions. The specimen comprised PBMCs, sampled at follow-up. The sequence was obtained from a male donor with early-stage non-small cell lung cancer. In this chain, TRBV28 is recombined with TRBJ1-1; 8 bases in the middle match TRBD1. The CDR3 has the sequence CASTPTGDMVTEAFF. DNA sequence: TGTGCCAGCACTCCGACAGGGGACATGGTCACTGAAGCTTTCTTT.